This T cell receptor (beta chain) is from a study of regulatory T cells in long-lasting Graves disease. For the study at large: Graves' patients (newly diagnosed) had been on antithyroid drugs under 3 months. Findings of the study overall: There was favoring of TRBV28, TRBJ1-2 and TRBJ2-5 in persistent disease.

From germline, CDR1 is KGHSH and CDR2 LQKENI. The CDR3 spans 16 residues. Trimming removed 6 bases from V and 0 bases from J, with 15 bases in between. This clonotype was counted ten times or more. Its target is unknown. CDR3-region Arm-PCR and iRepertoire HTBI primers produced the TCR beta libraries. TCRdb processed the multiplex PCR reads anew with MiXCR; each CDR3 protein has one entry. The table has hundreds of thousands of distinct CDR3 sequences, 12% seen once. Described time point: newly diagnosed GD, antithyroid drugs for less than 3 months. The TCR library was made from RNA that had been extracted from PBMCs in TRIzol. The sample also formed part of further work on T cells in Graves' hyperthyroidism and ophthalmopathy. That publication notes: In validation, the model predicted ophthalmopathy. These predictions came a median roughly 6 months before onset.

The chain couples TRBV18 to TRBJ1-3; D remains ambiguous. The clonotype was recovered from a woman aged 25 to 39 with Graves disease. The sample here was peripheral blood mononuclear cells (PBMCs), taken at new diagnosis, from a patient treated with antithyroid drugs. The CDR3 reads CASSPSRRASGNTIYF. CDR3 bases: TGTGCCAGCTCCCCCAGTCGAAGAGCCTCTGGAAACACCATATATTTT.